The present T cell receptor beta chain was sequenced within a study of breast tumors, draining lymph nodes, adjacent tissues. Study-wide results and limits: Tumors had less TCR diversity than lymph nodes, more than nontumor tissue.

Axillary draining lymph nodes of breast cancer patients supplied the node samples. Trimming at V came to 5 bases and at J to 6 bases, leaving 9 bases not matched to a gene. Germline V gene lookup returns CDR1 MGHDK and CDR2 SYGVNS. The CDR3 length is 14 residues. TCRdb re-called the multiplex PCR reads through MiXCR, storing one row per CDR3 protein. The top ten hold less than 3% of the sample, which has roughly 80,000 distinct CDR3 sequences, approximately 19% seen once. This clonotype was counted at least ten times. Its antigen is not identified. The receptor's source is a female donor with breast cancer. Some clones in this sample may be carry-over from other donors' samples. Sequencing was performed on axillary lymph node tissue. The chain couples TRBV25-1 to TRBJ1-2, with 7 bases matching TRBD1. CDR3 protein: CASSYPGTVDGYTF. DNA of the CDR3: TGTGCCAGCAGTTACCCCGGGACAGTTGATGGCTACACCTTC.